The 20 T cell receptor beta chains below come from one sample, sequenced in a study of glioma-infiltrating T cells after dendritic cell vaccination (dated by TCRdb to about 2016). Receptor amplification or capture employed the immunoSEQ multiplex PCR assay. The clones in this table, taken by TCRdb from immuneACCESS, are in-frame only. Not every clone is retained; where verified, under half of the shortfall comes from an unresolved V gene, and the cause of the rest is unknown. This sample has roughly 100,000 clones in its table, and more than 80% of those were observed once. Together, the top ten hold about 12% of the sample. Source: blood, taken before dendritic cell vaccination. The receptors originated from a human donor with glioblastoma.

This clone was seen just once. V is TRBV7-3 and J is TRBJ2-1; the D gene is possibly TRBD2 (6 bases). This CDR3 has 16 amino acids. Per the germline V gene, CDR1 is SGHTA and CDR2 is FQGTGA. Between the trimmed V and J ends, which lost 5 bases and 0 bases, there was a span of 14 bases. The CDR3 spells CASSPWGGVSYNEQFF. The CDR3 DNA reads as TGTGCCAGCAGCCCCTGGGGAGGAGTCTCCTACAATGAGCAGTTCTTC.

V usage is TRBV18 and J usage is TRBJ2-2; the D is unclear. The CDR3 runs 14 residues. Germline CDR1 reads KGHSH; CDR2 reads LQKENI. V was trimmed by 2 bases and J by 1 base, leaving 5 bases between them. CDR3 coding DNA: TGTGCCAGCTCACCAGAACAGAACACCGGGGAGCTGTTTTTT. It yields the protein CASSPEQNTGELFF.

The genes are TRBV7-6 and TRBJ1-6; perhaps TRBD1 as D (5 bases). The germline V and J ends were trimmed by 5 bases and 3 bases, with 20 bases remaining between them. This CDR3 region has 18 residues. Germline V gene data show CDR1 as SGHVS and CDR2 as FNYEAQ. CDR3 loop: CASSPRPTQVLYNSPLHF. CDR3 in DNA: TGTGCCAGCAGCCCGAGGCCAACACAGGTCCTCTATAATTCACCCCTCCACTTT.

The chain employs TRBV30 and TRBJ2-4; D possibly corresponds to TRBD2 (6 bases). V dropped 0 bases and J dropped 15 bases, with 18 bases sitting between them. Germline values: CDR1 GTSNPN, CDR2 SVGIG (reference sequence). The CDR3 extends over 13 amino acids. CDR3 nucleotide sequence: TGTGCCTGGAGTGTACGGAGGGTTCTCCCTACGTACTTC. This sequence encodes CAWSVRRVLPTYF.

The chain uses TRBV25-1 and TRBJ1-2; D gene unclear. The CDR3 sequence is 17 residues long. Germline V lookup: CDR1 MGHDK, CDR2 SYGVNS. V was shortened by 4 bases and J by 0 bases, with 18 bases between the two germline ends. The CDR3 here is CASSVDWEGWPNYGYTF. In nucleotides, the CDR3 is TGTGCCAGCAGTGTTGATTGGGAGGGATGGCCTAACTATGGCTACACCTTC.

V gene TRBV30 combines with J gene TRBJ1-2, with 8 bases that match TRBD1. V was clipped by 1 base and J by 2 bases; unmatched bases: 15. The CDR3 is 18 amino acids. Germline values: CDR1 GTSNPN, CDR2 SVGIG (reference sequence). The CDR3: CAWSAGRGLPYLNYGYTF. The CDR3 DNA follows: TGTGCCTGGAGTGCGGGCAGGGGGCTGCCCTACTTAAACTATGGCTACACCTTC.

V and J are TRBV19 and TRBJ1-2; D ambiguous. This CDR3 has 14 residues. Germline values: CDR1 LNHDA, CDR2 SQIVND (reference sequence). Trimming took 4 bases from V and 0 from J, leaving 9 bases between them. The CDR3 DNA is TGTGCCAGTAGTAGAGCAGGCTCTAACTATGGCTACACCTTC. It encodes CASSRAGSNYGYTF.

This chain connects TRBV19 to TRBJ2-7, with TRBD1 matching over 8 bases. The junction had 10 bases not matched to a gene; V was cut back by 6 bases and J by 3 bases. Germline V gene lookup returns CDR1 LNHDA and CDR2 SQIVND (reference sequence). This CDR3 region has 15 residues. The CDR3 DNA is TGTGCCAGTAGCCCCGATGCCGGGACAGGCTACGAGCAGTACTTC. Translation: CASSPDAGTGYEQYF.

Only a few counts were recorded for this clone. The chain is built from TRBV5-4 and TRBJ2-4, with D tentatively TRBD2 (5 bases). The CDR3 runs 17 residues. V lost 9 bases, J lost 7 bases, and 29 bases lay in between. Germline CDR1 and CDR2: SGHNT and YYREEE (reference sequence). CDR3 sequence (DNA): TGTGCCACCGTCCTTGGCTACCCTTTAGCGAGGAGGAACATTCAGTACTTC. Translation: CATVLGYPLARRNIQYF.

This chain links TRBV25-1 with TRBJ1-2; 8 nucleotides match TRBD1. Germline V gene data show CDR1 as MGHDK and CDR2 as SYGVNS. V was pared by 0 bases and J by 7 bases, with 4 bases of the junction left unmatched. The CDR3 runs to 14 residues. CDR3 sequence (DNA): TGTGCCAGCAGTGAATATCAGACAGGGGCTGGCTACACCTTC. This sequence encodes CASSEYQTGAGYTF.

About this clone: An end of the junction does not agree with germline; a read error may underlie this. The V call is TRBV29-1, the J call TRBJ2-2; D is undetermined. Germline CDR1 is SQVTM and CDR2 is ANQGSEA. The CDR3 has 13 residues. The chain's CDR3 is CSVGALRTGELFF. DNA for the CDR3: TGCAGTGTTGGAGCTTTGAGAACCGGGGAGCTGTTTTTT.

CDR3 nucleotide sequence: TGTGCCAGCAGCTTATATGTGAACTTGCAGGGGGACTACAATGAGCAGTTCTTC. Translated: CASSLYVNLQGDYNEQFF. The gene calls are TRBV7-3 and TRBJ2-1, with TRBD1 matching 7 bases. The CDR3 extends over 18 amino acids. The trim removed 2 bases at V and 3 bases at J, leaving 13 bases unmatched. Germline V gives CDR1 SGHTA, CDR2 FQGTGA.

Only a few counts were recorded for this clone. V and J are TRBV10-3 and TRBJ1-1, with D tentatively TRBD1 (5 bases). CDR1 and CDR2 (germline): ENHRY, SYGVKD. The CDR3 is made up of 13 amino acids. Between the trimmed V and J ends, which lost 6 bases and 6 bases, there was a span of 14 bases. The CDR3 nucleotides are TGTGCCATCAGGGACATAGGGTTCCCTGAAGCTTTCTTT. Its protein product is CAIRDIGFPEAFF.

The chain has TRBV14 and TRBJ2-2, with 9 bases fitting TRBD1. J was trimmed by 4 bases and V by 2 bases; bases with no gene match: 2. CDR1 is SGHDN, CDR2 FVKESK, per germline. This CDR3 contains 15 residues. CDR3 bases: TGTGCCAGCAGCCAAAACAGGGGGCCCACCGGGGAGCTGTTTTTT. Residues: CASSQNRGPTGELFF. Full variable domain (remainder filled in from reference TRBV14 and TRBJ2-2): EAGVTQFPSHSVIEKGQTVTLRCDPISGHDNLYWYRRVMGKEIKFLLHFVKESKQDESGMPNNRFLAERTGGTYSTLKVQPAELEDSGVYFCASSQNRGPTGELFFGEGSRLTVL.

This clone was recorded once. The V and J genes are TRBV30 and TRBJ1-1, with D maybe TRBD1 (6 bases). Trimming left V 6 bases short and J 2 bases short, with 19 bases between. CDR3 length equals 15 residues. The germline CDR1 and CDR2 sequences are GTSNPN and SVGIG (reference sequence). The CDR3 is CACTKQGQPNTEAFF. CDR3 sequence (DNA): TGTGCCTGTACAAAACAGGGCCAACCAAACACTGAAGCTTTCTTT.

The J gene is TRBJ2-7, the V gene TRBV4-1; D is unclear. V was pared by 3 bases and J by 3 bases, with 6 bases between. In germline, CDR1 is MGHRA, CDR2 YSYEKL. The CDR3 length is 12 residues. CDR3 DNA sequence: TGCGCCAGCAGCCACTCCGGCTACGAGCAGTACTTC. Residues: CASSHSGYEQYF.

The chain links TRBV4-3 to TRBJ1-5; TRBD1 matches 7 bases. Germline lookup yields CDR1 LGHNA and CDR2 YSLEER. The ends lost 6 bases at V and 7 bases at J; junction bases unmatched: 12. The CDR3 contains 15 residues. CDR3 region: CASSQPDRAGQPQHF. CDR3 DNA: TGCGCCAGCAGTCAACCTGACAGGGCGGGACAGCCCCAGCATTTT.

This clone was observed once. The chain is built from TRBV19 and TRBJ2-3; 10 bases align to TRBD2. Germline V CDR1 and CDR2: LNHDA, SQIVND (reference sequence). V shed 5 bases, J shed 1 base, and the junction held 6 bases outside the gene matches. The CDR3 is 16 amino acids. The CDR3 is CASSALAGGRTDTQYF. The CDR3 DNA sequence: TGTGCCAGTAGTGCCTTAGCGGGGGGACGCACAGATACGCAGTATTTT.

The chain has TRBV5-1 and TRBJ2-3, with TRBD1 matching 9 bases. CDR1 SGHRS and CDR2 YFSETQ come from the germline V gene. CDR3 length: 16 residues. V lost 2 bases to trimming and J lost 5 bases; unmatched junction nucleotides: 9. CDR3: CASSLRPGQGIDTQYF. The CDR3 DNA is TGCGCCAGCAGCTTAAGGCCGGGACAGGGAATAGATACGCAGTATTTT.

The CDR3: CASIGEQYF. The CDR3 coding sequence is TGTGCCAGCATCGGGGAGCAGTACTTC. This chain joins TRBV6-5 and TRBJ2-5; D might be TRBD2 (5 bases). With 7 bases removed from V and 11 bases from J, the gap between germline ends came to 8 bases. The CDR3 extends over 9 amino acids. CDR1 is MNHEY, CDR2 SVGAGI, per germline.